Following are 7 T cell receptor beta chains from one sample sequenced in a study of cytomegalovirus exposure and HLA in healthy donors. This PCR relied on a set of 60 Vbeta primers and 13 Jbeta primers. Produced via immunoSEQ multiplex PCR; TCRdb's table is partial and in-frame only. The profile shows roughly 130,000 clones, 80% of them singletons. Sequencing was performed on PBMCs. The receptors stem from a man aged 25 to 40 in good health and CMV-seronegative.

This chain joins TRBV5-1 and TRBJ2-3; TRBD2 aligns across 7 bases. Germline V gene sequence: CDR1 SGHRS, CDR2 YFSETQ. The CDR3 sequence is 17 residues long. V shed 0 bases and J 0 bases; nucleotides not matched to a gene: 7. CDR3 amino acids: CASSLEPAGTSTDTQYF. In DNA form, the CDR3 reads TGCGCCAGCAGCTTGGAGCCAGCGGGGACTAGCACAGATACGCAGTATTTT.

V and J are TRBV7-6 and TRBJ2-1; tentatively, D is TRBD1 (6 bases). Germline CDR1 SGHVS, CDR2 FNYEAQ. The V gene lost 4 bases and the J gene lost 7 bases, with 11 bases spanning the gap. The CDR3 extends over 13 amino acids. CDR3 sequence reads: CASSSGTPNEQFF. CDR3 nucleotides: TGTGCCAGCAGCTCCGGGACACCAAATGAGCAGTTCTTC.

The V call is TRBV7-2, the J call TRBJ1-2; D possibly corresponds to TRBD1 (5 bases). V was pared by 6 bases and J by 7 bases, with 15 bases between. CDR1 and CDR2 from the germline V gene are SGHTA and FQGNSA. The CDR3 runs to 13 residues. CDR3: CASRTSSGVGYTF. DNA of the CDR3: TGTGCCAGCAGAACTTCTTCGGGGGTTGGCTACACCTTC.

The chain employs TRBV30 and TRBJ1-2; 7 bases map to TRBD1. The ends lost 1 base at V and 3 bases at J; junction bases unmatched: 2. The CDR3 is 13 amino acids. Germline CDR1 is GTSNPN and CDR2 is SVGIG (reference sequence). As DNA, the CDR3 is TGTGCCTGGAGTGCGGGACAGTACTATGGCTACACCTTC. It specifies CAWSAGQYYGYTF. Looking up the rest from reference TRBV30 and TRBJ1-2 gives the full variable domain: SQTIHQWPATLVQPVGSPLSLECTVEGTSNPNLYWYRQAAGRGLQLLFYSVGIGQISSEVPQNLSASRPQDRQFILSSKKLLLSDSGFYLCAWSAGQYYGYTFGSGTRLTVV.

The chain uses TRBV30 and TRBJ1-2; a weak D match, TRBD1 (6 bases). The V end lost 5 bases, the J end lost 4 bases, and 11 bases lay between the germline ends. CDR3 length: 12 amino acids. The V gene's germline CDR1 is GTSNPN and CDR2 SVGIG (reference sequence). The CDR3 loop is CAWGDTSYGYTF. CDR3 sequence (DNA): TGTGCCTGGGGGGACACTTCCTATGGCTACACCTTC.

The chain carries TRBV5-4 and TRBJ1-1; tentative D call: TRBD1 (5 bases). Deletions cut 4 bases from V and 1 base from J, with 11 bases between. This CDR3 contains 14 residues. Germline CDR1 and CDR2: SGHNT and YYREEE (reference sequence). Here the CDR3 DNA reads TGTGCCAGCAGCCCAGGGTGGGAGAACACTGAAGCTTTCTTT. It specifies CASSPGWENTEAFF.

The chain joins TRBV5-8 to TRBJ2-3; the match to TRBD2 covers 8 bases. There are 18 residues in the CDR3. Germline CDR1 reads SGHTS; CDR2 reads YDEGEE. With V trimmed by 2 bases and J by 0 bases, 11 bases remained unmatched. The CDR3 loop reads CASSLASGLVYSTDTQYF. CDR3 DNA: TGTGCCAGCAGCTTAGCGTCGGGACTAGTTTATAGCACAGATACGCAGTATTTT.